This T cell receptor beta chain was documented in a study of cytomegalovirus exposure and HLA in healthy donors. Study summary: According to later analysis, the same platform produced the 120 or so validation and under 700 first-cohort repertoires.

In germline, CDR1 is MDHEN, CDR2 SYDVKM. The CDR3 is 14 residues long. The J segment lost 7 bases and the V segment lost 6 bases, leaving 8 bases of the junction unmatched. Donors came from a validation cohort of over a hundred subjects, distinct from the first 666-subject cohort. In this sample, this clone turned up once. Its specificity is unknown. The data were produced by immunoSEQ multiplex PCR, yet TCRdb's version contains in-frame clones alone and is incomplete. The sample shows 150,000 or so clones, 70% to 90% of them seen only once. Study observations and caveats: Researchers reported that a few CMV-associated chains were confirmed in vitro as CMV antigen-specific. Across donors, most TCRs were seen rarely, yet some public ones were widespread.

The sequencing input was PBMCs. This clonotype was sampled from a woman aged 30 to 39 in good health and CMV-seropositive. The chain is built from TRBV28 and TRBJ1-4; 7 bases agree with TRBD1. The CDR3 bases are TGTGCCAGCAGACCCGGGACAGTCAGTGAAAAACTGTTTTTT. It is translated as CASRPGTVSEKLFF.